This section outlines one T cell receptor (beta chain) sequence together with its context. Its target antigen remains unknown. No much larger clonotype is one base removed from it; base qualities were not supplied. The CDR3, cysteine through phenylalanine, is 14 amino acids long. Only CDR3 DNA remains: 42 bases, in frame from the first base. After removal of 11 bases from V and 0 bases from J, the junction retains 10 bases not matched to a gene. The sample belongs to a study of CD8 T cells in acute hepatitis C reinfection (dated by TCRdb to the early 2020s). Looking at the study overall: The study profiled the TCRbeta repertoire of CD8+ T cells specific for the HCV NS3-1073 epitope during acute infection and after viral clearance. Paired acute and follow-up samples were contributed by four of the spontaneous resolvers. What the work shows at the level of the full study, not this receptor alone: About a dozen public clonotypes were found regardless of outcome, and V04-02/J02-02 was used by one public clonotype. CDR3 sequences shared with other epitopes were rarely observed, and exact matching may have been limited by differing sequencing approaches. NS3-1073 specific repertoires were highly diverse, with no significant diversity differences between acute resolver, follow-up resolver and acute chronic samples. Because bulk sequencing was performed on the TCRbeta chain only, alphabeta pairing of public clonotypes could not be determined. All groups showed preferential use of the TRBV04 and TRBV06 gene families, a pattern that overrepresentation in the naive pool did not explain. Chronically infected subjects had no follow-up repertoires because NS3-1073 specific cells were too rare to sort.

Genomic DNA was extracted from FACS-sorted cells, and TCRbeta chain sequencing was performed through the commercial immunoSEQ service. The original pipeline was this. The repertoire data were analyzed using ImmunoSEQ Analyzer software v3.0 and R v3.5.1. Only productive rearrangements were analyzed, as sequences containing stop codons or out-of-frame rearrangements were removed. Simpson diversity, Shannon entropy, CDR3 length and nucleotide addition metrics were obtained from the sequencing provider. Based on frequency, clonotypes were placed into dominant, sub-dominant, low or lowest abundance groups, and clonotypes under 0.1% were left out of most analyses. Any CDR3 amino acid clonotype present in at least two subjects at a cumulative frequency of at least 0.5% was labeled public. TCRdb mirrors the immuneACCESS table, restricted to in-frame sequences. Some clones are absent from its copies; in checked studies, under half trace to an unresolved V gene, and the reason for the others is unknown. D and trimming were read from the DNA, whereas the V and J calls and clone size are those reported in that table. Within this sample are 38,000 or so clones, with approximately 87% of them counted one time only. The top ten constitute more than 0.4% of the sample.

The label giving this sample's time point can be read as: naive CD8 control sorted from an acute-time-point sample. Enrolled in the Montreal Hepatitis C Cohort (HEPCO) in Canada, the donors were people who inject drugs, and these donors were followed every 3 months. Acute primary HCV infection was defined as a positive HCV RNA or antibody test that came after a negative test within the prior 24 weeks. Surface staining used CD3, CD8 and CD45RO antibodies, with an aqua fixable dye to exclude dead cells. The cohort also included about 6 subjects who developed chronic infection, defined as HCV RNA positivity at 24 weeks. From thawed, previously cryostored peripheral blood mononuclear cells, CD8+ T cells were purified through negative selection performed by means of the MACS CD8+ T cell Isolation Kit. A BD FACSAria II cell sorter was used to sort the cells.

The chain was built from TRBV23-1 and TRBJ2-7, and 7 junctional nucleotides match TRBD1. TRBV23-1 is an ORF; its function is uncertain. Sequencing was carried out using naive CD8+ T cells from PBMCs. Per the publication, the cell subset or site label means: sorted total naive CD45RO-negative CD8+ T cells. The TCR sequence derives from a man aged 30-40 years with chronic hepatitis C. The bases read TGCGCCGGCCCCGTGGCAGGGGGCTCCTACGAGCAGTACTTC. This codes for CAGPVAGGSYEQYF.